The 23 T cell receptor beta chains given below trace back to one sample, sequenced in a study of control samples from healthy donors and cancer patients. Produced via immunoSEQ multiplex PCR; TCRdb's table is partial and in-frame only. The table has roughly 130,000 clones, about 93% seen once; the top ten hold 2% to 2.5%. The source material was blood. The receptors come from a man younger than 30 in good health.

The V gene is TRBV24-1, the J gene TRBJ2-3; no clear D gene. This CDR3 is 14 amino acids long. V lost 5 bases to trimming and J lost 1 base, with 9 bases between them. The germline V gene has CDR1 KGHDR and CDR2 SFDVKD. DNA for the CDR3: TGTGCCACCAGTGTTTCGGGTGGCACAGATACGCAGTATTTT. Translating it yields CATSVSGGTDTQYF.

This clone has more than one count but fewer than ten. This sequence joins TRBV10-1 and TRBJ2-4; D gene uncertain. The CDR3 has 14 residues. The ends were cut back, 0 bases at V and 7 bases at J, with 10 bases in the middle. Germline V gene lookup returns CDR1 WNHNN and CDR2 SYGVQD (reference sequence). CDR3 DNA sequence: TGCGCCAGCAGTGAGTCCGCGACTCAGAACATTCAGTACTTC. This encodes CASSESATQNIQYF.

The chain is built from TRBV5-1 and TRBJ2-5; TRBD2 agrees at 11 bases. The CDR3 runs 14 residues. Germline CDR1 and CDR2: SGHRS and YFSETQ. Trimming took 7 bases from V and 3 from J; bases not matched to a gene: 5. Written as DNA, the CDR3 is TGCGCCAGCTCTCCGGGACTAGCGGAAGAGACCCAGTACTTC. Translation: CASSPGLAEETQYF.

The V call is TRBV29-1, the J call TRBJ2-3; D not resolved. Germline loops: CDR1 SQVTM, CDR2 ANQGSEA. CDR3 size: 12 residues. V lost 8 bases and J 6 bases, leaving 15 bases between the germline ends. This CDR3 is CSYRPGSDTQYF. CDR3 bases: TGCAGCTATCGACCTGGGTCCGATACGCAGTATTTT.

This clone was observed a handful of times. The chain recombines TRBV29-1 with TRBJ1-5, with 7 bases lining up with TRBD1. This CDR3 is 14 amino acids long. The germline CDR1 and CDR2 sequences are SQVTM and ANQGSEA. The V and J ends lost 4 bases and 5 bases, in that order; junction bases with no gene match: 8. CDR3 sequence reads: CSVGGGGADQPQHF. The CDR3 nucleotides are TGCAGCGTTGGGGGAGGGGGCGCGGATCAGCCCCAGCATTTT.

CDR3 coding DNA: TGTGCCAGTAGTATAGGGGGGGCGGGTAGCTCCTACAATGAGCAGTTCTTC. Encoded protein: CASSIGGAGSSYNEQFF. The genes are TRBV19 and TRBJ2-1; D tentatively reads TRBD1 or TRBD2 (6 bases each). Germline CDR1 and CDR2: LNHDA and SQIVND (reference sequence). V was pared by 1 base and J by 0 bases, with 13 bases between. The CDR3 spans 17 residues. Filled out from reference TRBV19 and TRBJ2-1, the complete variable domain reads DGGITQSPKYLFRKEGQNVTLSCEQNLNHDAMYWYRQDPGQGLRLIYYSQIVNDFQKGDIAEGYSVSREKKESFPLTVTSAQKNPTAFYLCASSIGGAGSSYNEQFFGPGTRLTVL.

V is TRBV30 and J is TRBJ2-7, with 8 bases lining up with TRBD1. V shed 4 bases, J shed 0 bases, and the junction held 2 bases outside the gene matches. The CDR3 has 13 amino acids. Germline V gene sequence: CDR1 GTSNPN, CDR2 SVGIG (reference sequence). In DNA, the CDR3 is TGTGCCTGGATGGGGACAGGCTCCTACGAGCAGTACTTC. It codes for CAWMGTGSYEQYF.

The chain uses TRBV5-6 and TRBJ2-7, with D uncertain. V was cut by 5 bases and J by 3 bases, with 15 bases left in between. Germline lookup yields CDR1 SGHDT and CDR2 YYEEEE. This CDR3 contains 14 residues. Written as DNA, the CDR3 is TGTGCCAGCAGTCCGAGCGCAGGTCTCTACGAGCAGTACTTC. Protein sequence: CASSPSAGLYEQYF.

The genes are TRBV3-1 (or the pseudogene TRBV3-2) and TRBJ2-1; a possible D gene is TRBD2 (7 bases). Germline V lookup: CDR1 LGHDT, CDR2 YNNKEL (reference sequence). V was trimmed by 5 bases and J by 4 bases, leaving 15 bases between them. The CDR3 runs to 15 residues. The CDR3 nucleotides are TGTGCCAGCAGCGTTCAGCGGGGACAATACAATGAGCAGTTCTTC. This sequence encodes CASSVQRGQYNEQFF.

This sequence joins TRBV7-2 and TRBJ1-1; 7 nucleotides match TRBD1. The germline V gene has CDR1 SGHTA and CDR2 FQGNSA. The CDR3 has 15 amino acids. The junction had 8 bases not matched to a gene; V was cut back by 2 bases and J by 5 bases. CDR3 in amino acids: CASSLLQGVKTEAFF. The DNA of the CDR3 is TGTGCCAGCAGCTTACTCCAGGGGGTAAAGACTGAAGCTTTCTTT.

This chain uses TRBV7-9 with TRBJ1-1, with 10 bases identical to TRBD1. Germline assignment: CDR1 SEHNR and CDR2 FQNEAQ (reference sequence). This CDR3 has 15 residues. The junction had 4 bases not matched to a gene; V was cut back by 5 bases and J by 1 base. Here the CDR3 DNA reads TGTGCCAGCAGCCCTAGGGACAGGGGGAACACTGAAGCTTTCTTT. This translates into CASSPRDRGNTEAFF.

The chain employs TRBV18 and TRBJ1-3; D perhaps matches TRBD1 (6 bases). CDR3 length: 15 amino acids. V was clipped by 3 bases and J by 3 bases, with 12 bases between them. Germline values: CDR1 KGHSH, CDR2 LQKENI. The CDR3 DNA is TGTGCCAGCTCACCCCCCCAGGGGTTTGGAAACACCATATATTTT. It codes for CASSPPQGFGNTIYF.

This chain uses TRBV2 with TRBJ2-1; a weak D match, TRBD2 (5 bases). CDR3 length equals 14 residues. V was trimmed by 11 bases and J by 8 bases, leaving 22 bases between them. Germline CDR1 SNHLY, CDR2 FYNNEI. CDR3 region: CAGAARTQVYEQFF. The CDR3 DNA reads as TGTGCCGGAGCGGCCCGCACACAAGTCTATGAGCAGTTCTTC.

The chain uses TRBV15 and TRBJ2-2, with D hard to call. This CDR3 region has 16 residues. CDR1 is LNHNV and CDR2 is YYDKDF in the germline V gene (reference sequence). V lost 3 bases and J lost 5, with 16 bases in between. CDR3 bases: TGTGCCACCAGCAGTGACCACAGCGTGGGTACCGGGGAGCTGTTTTTT. It codes for CATSSDHSVGTGELFF.

V gene TRBV4-1 combines with J gene TRBJ1-1; D call uncertain. The CDR3 runs to 15 residues. Germline-derived CDR1 and CDR2 are MGHRA and YSYEKL. The V end lost 1 base, the J end lost 3 bases, and 12 bases lay between the germline ends. The CDR3 DNA is TGCGCCAGCAGCCAAGGTATTCGCGGGGACACTGAAGCTTTCTTT. Its translation is CASSQGIRGDTEAFF.

The rearrangement links TRBV11-2 to TRBJ2-1; maybe TRBD2 (7 bases). The CDR3 sequence is 19 residues long. V was trimmed by 1 base and J by 6 bases, leaving 25 bases between them. Germline V gene sequence: CDR1 SGHAT, CDR2 FQNNGV. The CDR3 region has the DNA TGTGCCAGCAGCTTAGTTTGGCAGGGGAGGGCGGGAGTCCGCAATGAGCAGTTCTTC. Protein sequence: CASSLVWQGRAGVRNEQFF.

The chain joins TRBV6-6 to TRBJ2-1, with 7 bases matching TRBD2. The junction had 5 bases not matched to a gene; V was cut back by 2 bases and J by 4 bases. The CDR3 runs to 15 residues. Germline assignment: CDR1 MNHNY and CDR2 SVGAGI (reference sequence). DNA of the CDR3: TGTGCCAGCAGTTACCTGGCAGCGGGGTACAATGAGCAGTTCTTC. Translated, it gives CASSYLAAGYNEQFF.

The chain links TRBV3-1 (or the pseudogene TRBV3-2) to TRBJ2-7; tentative D call: TRBD2 (5 bases). Germline CDR1 LGHDT, CDR2 YNNKEL (reference sequence). The V gene lost 0 bases and the J gene lost 1 base, with 10 bases spanning the gap. The CDR3 runs 15 residues. The CDR3 nucleotides are TGTGCCAGCAGCCAAGATCGGACGGGGTCCTACGAGCAGTACTTC. Encoded protein: CASSQDRTGSYEQYF.

The genes are TRBV9 and TRBJ2-6; 7 nucleotides agree with TRBD1. The CDR3 is made up of 17 amino acids. Germline V lookup: CDR1 SGDLS, CDR2 YYNGEE. The J segment lost 0 bases and the V segment lost 4 bases, leaving 7 bases of the junction unmatched. Written as DNA, the CDR3 is TGTGCCAGCAGCAACTGGGACAGTAGCTCTGGGGCCAACGTCCTGACTTTC. Amino acids: CASSNWDSSSGANVLTF.

V gene TRBV4-1 combines with J gene TRBJ1-4, with D unresolved. Germline V gives CDR1 MGHRA, CDR2 YSYEKL. Trimming took 0 bases from V and 4 from J, leaving 6 bases between them. The CDR3 runs to 14 residues. This CDR3 reads CASSQEGVNEKLFF. CDR3 bases: TGCGCCAGCAGCCAAGAGGGTGTTAATGAAAAACTGTTTTTT.

The V call is TRBV7-9, the J call TRBJ1-4; D gene uncertain. Germline V gene lookup returns CDR1 SEHNR and CDR2 FQNEAQ (reference sequence). CDR3 length equals 15 residues. V lost 4 bases to trimming and J lost 5 bases, with 14 bases between them. The CDR3 region has the DNA TGTGCCAGCAGCTCCCGGATCCCTGGAAATGAAAAACTGTTTTTT. Its translation: CASSSRIPGNEKLFF.

CDR3 region: CASRRFVETGEQYF. In DNA, the CDR3 is TGCGCCAGCAGGCGGTTCGTGGAAACTGGCGAGCAGTACTTC. This sequence joins TRBV4-1 and TRBJ2-7; D uncertain. Germline V gene sequence: CDR1 MGHRA, CDR2 YSYEKL. The CDR3 loop spans 14 amino acids. V was trimmed by 6 bases and J by 6 bases, leaving 18 bases between them.

This clone was observed many times. The genes are TRBV19 and TRBJ1-4, with D unresolved. Trimming took 5 bases from V and 3 from J, leaving 10 bases between them. The CDR3 consists of 14 residues. The germline gives CDR1 LNHDA, CDR2 SQIVND (reference sequence). The CDR3 sequence is CASSDPGANEKLFF. Written as DNA, the CDR3 is TGTGCCAGTAGTGACCCGGGAGCTAATGAAAAACTGTTTTTT.